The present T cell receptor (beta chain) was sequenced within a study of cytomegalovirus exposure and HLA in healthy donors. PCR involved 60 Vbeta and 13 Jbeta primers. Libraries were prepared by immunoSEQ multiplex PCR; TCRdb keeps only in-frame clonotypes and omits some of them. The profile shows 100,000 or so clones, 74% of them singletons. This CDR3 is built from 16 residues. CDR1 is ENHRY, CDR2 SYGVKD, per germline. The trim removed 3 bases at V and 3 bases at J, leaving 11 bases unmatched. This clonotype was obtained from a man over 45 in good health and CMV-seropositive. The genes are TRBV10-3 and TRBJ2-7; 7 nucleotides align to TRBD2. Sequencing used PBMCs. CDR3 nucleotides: TGTGCCATCAGTGACGTGGGTGCGGGGGTTTTCTACGAGCAGTACTTC. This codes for CAISDVGAGVFYEQYF.